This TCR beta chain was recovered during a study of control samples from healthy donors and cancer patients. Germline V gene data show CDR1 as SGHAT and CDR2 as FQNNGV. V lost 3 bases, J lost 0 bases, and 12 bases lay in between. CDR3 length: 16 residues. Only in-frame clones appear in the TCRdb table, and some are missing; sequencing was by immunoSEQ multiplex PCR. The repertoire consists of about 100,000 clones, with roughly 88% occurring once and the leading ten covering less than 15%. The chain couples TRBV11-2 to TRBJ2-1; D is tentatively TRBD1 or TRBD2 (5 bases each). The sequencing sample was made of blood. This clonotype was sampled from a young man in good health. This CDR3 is CASSFRDPSSYNEQFF. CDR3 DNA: TGTGCCAGCAGCTTCCGGGACCCGAGCTCCTACAATGAGCAGTTCTTC.